This TCR beta chain was sequenced during a study of shared clonotypes between healthy human individuals (dated by TCRdb to between 2020 and 2021). For context, the study as a whole: The cohort included three men and two women between 18 and 49 years of age. For each donor, three plates each were used for CD4 naive and CD4 memory, two plates were used for CD8 naive, and one plate was used for CD8 memory. Blood TCR repertoires of five healthy adults were deeply sequenced to estimate repertoire size and the extent of clonotype sharing between individuals. Different laboratories and diverse techniques were used to prepare libraries and sequence TCR repertoires, to increase sequencing depth and limit assay-specific biases. Between about 0.9 and 10 billion PBMCs per donor were obtained by leukapheresis. Results the study describes overall, beyond this receptor: Compared with non-shared clonotypes, the clonotypes found in all four sorted-subset donors had higher generation probabilities. Only blood was sampled, and tissue TCR repertoires likely differ from those in blood. Sharing across a few donors was observed for approximately 4.6% of naive CD4, over 3% of naive CD8, over 2% of memory CD4, and roughly 0.4% of memory CD8 clonotypes. Larger estimated clonotype richness was generally found for naive subsets than for memory subsets. Because the study included only a small number of donors, the genetic and exposure-history diversity represented was limited. Even with the large sequencing depth, rarefaction of the sorted-subset datasets indicated that sequencing was incomplete. Pairwise subsampling led to the expectation that sequencing depth would affect the degree of clonotype sharing among donors.

From the cysteine up to the phenylalanine, the CDR3 has a length of 15 residues. The sequence is cut down to CDR3 DNA, 45 bases in frame from base 1. From the germline V gene (reference sequence), CDR1 is LNHNV and CDR2 is YYDKDF. A distance of 10 bases separates the germline ends of V and J, which lose 1 base and 3 bases respectively. Using the deep immunoSEQ assay, TCR CDR3 regions were amplified from genomic DNA by multiplex PCR. Extracted genomic DNA from each cell subset was distributed evenly across all wells of several immunoSEQ 96-well plates, and each plate was treated as a replicate. For sorted subsets, each replicate PCR was loaded with 200 ng genomic DNA, equivalent to some 27,000 T cell genomes. Purified libraries were measured with a Qubit 3.0 fluorometer, size-checked on a Bioanalyzer 2100, and measured again with the KAPA Library Quantification kit. A separate single-read 150-cycle Illumina NextSeq 550 flow cell was used to sequence each immunoSEQ 96-well plate. In the paper's pipeline: The immunoSEQ output contained only junctional sequences without quality scores, so filtering could not match that applied to full-length reads. To assign V/J genes and CDR3, sequences were annotated against IMGT germline references using PyIR, a Python wrapper for IgBLAST v1.9. Reads were removed for weak V/J assignments (E-value above 1e-6), missing CDR3, stop codons, out-of-frame junctions, or ambiguous translated residues. V3J clonotypes were defined by identical inferred V gene, J gene, and CDR3 amino acid sequence. The percentage overlap between two repertoires was calculated by dividing the number of shared unique clonotypes by the size of the smaller repertoire. Richness of each repertoire was evaluated using RTK rarefaction, the Chao1 estimator, and Recon v2.1 estimates of unobserved clonotypes. For all TCRbeta clonotypes obtained by the gDNA method from a handful of donors, generation probabilities were computed with OLGA. Drawn from immuneACCESS, this table holds only the in-frame rearrangements with V and J called that TCRdb kept. Clones are partly lost; checked studies trace under half to an unresolved V gene and leave the rest unexplained. The V and J calls and clone size were taken over from that table, and D and trimming were inferred from the DNA. The sample table records fewer than 3 million clones; 85% to 95% of these occur just once. The ten largest account for more than 0.35% of the sample.

The donors were healthy, HIV-negative adults who had no recently reported acute infections or vaccinations. Only Caucasian adults living in Nashville, Tennessee, USA were represented among the donors. CD4+ T cells were enriched by magnetic negative selection; naive cells were then positively selected on CD45RA, and the negative fraction formed the memory subset. Blood was collected by leukapheresis, and PBMCs were isolated by Ficoll-Histopaque density gradient centrifugation and then cryopreserved in liquid nitrogen vapor phase. Analytical flow cytometry was used to check the purity and quantity of each magnetically sorted T cell population. From each sorted fraction, genomic DNA was isolated and quantified by UV absorbance on a Nanodrop 2000c. Note on this clone: Its antigen is currently not known. Base qualities are missing; no much larger clone stands one base away.

The sequence was obtained from a man between 18 and 35 years old in good health. Some clones in this sample may be carry-over from other donors' samples. Specimen: naive CD4+ T cells from PBMCs. The sample's cell subset or site label, in plain terms: CD45RA+ positively selected. The chain links TRBV15 with TRBJ1-3; a tentative D call is TRBD1 (6 bases match). The CDR3 here reads CATSRGPGVGNTIYF. The DNA sequence is as follows: TGTGCCACCAGCAGAGGACCAGGGGTTGGAAACACCATATATTTT.